The source of this TCR beta chain is a study of cytomegalovirus exposure and HLA in healthy donors. Study summary: HLA-typed donors were the source of about 85 million unique TCRs, which an early data release held.

PCR primers comprised 60 Vbeta and 13 Jbeta primers. Produced via immunoSEQ multiplex PCR; TCRdb's table is partial and in-frame only. The table includes about 120,000 clones, 60% to 70% detected once. This clone was counted a few times. Its matching antigen is unknown. The CDR3 runs 15 residues. The germline V gene has CDR1 LGHNA and CDR2 YSLEER. The V and J ends lost 0 bases and 4 bases, in that order; junction bases with no gene match: 4. General study points: The records held CMV serostatus as the only immune exposure information. The productive fraction for most TCR beta V segments was about 87% or about 30% in an earlier analysis. Later analysis suggested links between common viral pathogens and several top significant clusters.

Sequencing was performed on PBMCs. The receptor's source is a woman aged 40 to 50 in good health and CMV-seropositive. This rearrangement joins TRBV4-3 to TRBJ1-1; 8 bases are shared with TRBD1. This CDR3 reads CASSQDPQGATEAFF. DNA of the CDR3: TGCGCCAGCAGCCAAGACCCGCAGGGGGCCACTGAAGCTTTCTTT.